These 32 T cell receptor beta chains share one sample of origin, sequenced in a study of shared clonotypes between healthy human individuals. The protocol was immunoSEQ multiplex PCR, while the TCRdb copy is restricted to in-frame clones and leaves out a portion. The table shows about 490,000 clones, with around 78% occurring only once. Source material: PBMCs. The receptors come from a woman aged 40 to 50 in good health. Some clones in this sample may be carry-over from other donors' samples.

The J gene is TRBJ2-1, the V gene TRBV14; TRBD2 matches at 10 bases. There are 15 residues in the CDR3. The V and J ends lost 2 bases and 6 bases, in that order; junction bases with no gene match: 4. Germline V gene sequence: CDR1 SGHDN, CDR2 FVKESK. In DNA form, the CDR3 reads TGTGCCAGCAGCCAACTAGCGGGAGCCCCCAATGAGCAGTTCTTC. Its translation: CASSQLAGAPNEQFF.

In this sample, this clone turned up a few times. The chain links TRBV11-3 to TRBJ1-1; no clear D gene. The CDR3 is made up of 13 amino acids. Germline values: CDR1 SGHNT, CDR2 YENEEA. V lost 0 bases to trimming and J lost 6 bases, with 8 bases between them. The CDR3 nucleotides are TGTGCCAGCAGCTTAGACACAAACGCTGAAGCTTTCTTT. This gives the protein CASSLDTNAEAFF. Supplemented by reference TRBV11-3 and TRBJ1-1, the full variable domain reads EAGVVQSPRYKIIEKKQPVAFWCNPISGHNTLYWYLQNLGQGPELLIRYENEEAVDDSQLPKDRFSAERLKGVDSTLKIQPAELGDSAVYLCASSLDTNAEAFFGQGTRLTVV.

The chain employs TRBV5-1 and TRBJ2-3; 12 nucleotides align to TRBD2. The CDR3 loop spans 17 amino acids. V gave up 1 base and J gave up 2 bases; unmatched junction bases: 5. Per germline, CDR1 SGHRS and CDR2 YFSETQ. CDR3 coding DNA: TGCGCCAGCAGCTTGTCTGGACTAGCGGGGTACACAGATACGCAGTATTTT. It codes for CASSLSGLAGYTDTQYF.

CDR3 nucleotide sequence: TGTGCCAGCAGCTCCAGGACTAGCGGGAGTCGGGAGCAGTACTTC. Translated: CASSSRTSGSREQYF. The rearrangement links TRBV7-2 to TRBJ2-7, with TRBD2 matching over 13 bases. This CDR3 has 15 residues. V was clipped by 4 bases and J by 7 bases; unmatched bases: 7. CDR1 SGHTA and CDR2 FQGNSA come from the germline V gene.

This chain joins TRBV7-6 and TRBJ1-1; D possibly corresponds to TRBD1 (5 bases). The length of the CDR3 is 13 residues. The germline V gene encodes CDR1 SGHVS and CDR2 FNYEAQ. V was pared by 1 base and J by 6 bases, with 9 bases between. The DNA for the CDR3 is TGTGCCAGCAGCTTAGGGGGGGGAGCTGAAGCTTTCTTT. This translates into CASSLGGGAEAFF.

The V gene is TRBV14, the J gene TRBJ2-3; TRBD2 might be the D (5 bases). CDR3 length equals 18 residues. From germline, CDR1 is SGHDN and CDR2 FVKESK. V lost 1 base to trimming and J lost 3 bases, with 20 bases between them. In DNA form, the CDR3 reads TGTGCCAGCAGCCAAGGGCTTCCTGGGAGACCTAGAACAGATACGCAGTATTTT. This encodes CASSQGLPGRPRTDTQYF. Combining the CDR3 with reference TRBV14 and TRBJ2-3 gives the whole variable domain EAGVTQFPSHSVIEKGQTVTLRCDPISGHDNLYWYRRVMGKEIKFLLHFVKESKQDESGMPNNRFLAERTGGTYSTLKVQPAELEDSGVYFCASSQGLPGRPRTDTQYFGPGTRLTVL.

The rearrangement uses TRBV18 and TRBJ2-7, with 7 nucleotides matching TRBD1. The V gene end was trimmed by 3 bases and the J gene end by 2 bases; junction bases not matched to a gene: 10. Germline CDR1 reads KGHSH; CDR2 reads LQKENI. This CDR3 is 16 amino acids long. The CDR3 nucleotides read TGTGCCAGCTCACCCCTCCCGGGACAGCTCACCTACGAGCAGTACTTC. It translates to CASSPLPGQLTYEQYF.

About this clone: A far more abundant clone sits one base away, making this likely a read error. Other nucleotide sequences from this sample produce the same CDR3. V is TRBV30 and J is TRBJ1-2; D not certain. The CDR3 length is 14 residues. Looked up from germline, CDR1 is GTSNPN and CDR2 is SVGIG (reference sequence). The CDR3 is CAWNGKGGVGGYTF. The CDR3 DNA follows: TGCGCCTGGAACGGCAAAGGTGGCGTAGGGGGCTACACCTTC.

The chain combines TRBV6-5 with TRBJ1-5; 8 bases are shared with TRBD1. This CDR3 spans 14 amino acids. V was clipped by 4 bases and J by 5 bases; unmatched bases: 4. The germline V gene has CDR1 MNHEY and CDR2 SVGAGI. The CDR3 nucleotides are TGTGCCAGCAGTTTGGACAGGGACCATCAGCCCCAGCATTTT. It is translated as CASSLDRDHQPQHF.

In DNA form, the CDR3 reads TGTGCCAGCAGACTCCCGGGACAGGGATACCAGCCCCAGCATTTT. Translated: CASRLPGQGYQPQHF. V gene TRBV28 combines with J gene TRBJ1-5; 9 bases are shared with TRBD1. Germline CDR1 MDHEN, CDR2 SYDVKM. V shed 6 bases and J 7 bases; nucleotides not matched to a gene: 10. CDR3 size: 15 residues.

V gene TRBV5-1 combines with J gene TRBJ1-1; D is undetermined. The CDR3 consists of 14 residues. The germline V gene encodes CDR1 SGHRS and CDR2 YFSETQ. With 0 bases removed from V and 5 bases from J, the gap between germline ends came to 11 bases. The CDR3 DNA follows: TGCGCCAGCAGCTTGGGCGGGGTAGAGACTGAAGCTTTCTTT. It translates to CASSLGGVETEAFF.

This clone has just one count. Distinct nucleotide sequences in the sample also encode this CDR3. The CDR3 protein is CASSVGADTQYF. The CDR3 nucleotides are TGTGCCAGCAGCGTAGGGGCAGATACGCAGTATTTT. This chain joins TRBV9 and TRBJ2-3; the D is unclear. Germline assignment: CDR1 SGDLS and CDR2 YYNGEE. V lost 0 bases, J lost 4 bases, and 3 bases lay in between. This CDR3 region has 12 residues.

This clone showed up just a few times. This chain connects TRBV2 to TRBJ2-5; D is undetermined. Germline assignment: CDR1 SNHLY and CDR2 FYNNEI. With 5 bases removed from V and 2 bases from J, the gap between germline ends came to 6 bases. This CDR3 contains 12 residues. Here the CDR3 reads CASSRTQETQYF. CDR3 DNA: TGTGCCAGCAGTCGGACGCAAGAGACCCAGTACTTC.

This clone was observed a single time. Here the CDR3 DNA reads TGTGCCAGCAGTTATCGACCAGCGGGAGTTTCAAATGAGCAGTTCTTC. Its translation is CASSYRPAGVSNEQFF. The chain combines TRBV6-6 with TRBJ2-1; 8 nucleotides match TRBD2. With V trimmed by 3 bases and J by 7 bases, 11 bases remained unmatched. Germline CDR1 is MNHNY and CDR2 is SVGAGI (reference sequence). The CDR3 is 16 residues long.

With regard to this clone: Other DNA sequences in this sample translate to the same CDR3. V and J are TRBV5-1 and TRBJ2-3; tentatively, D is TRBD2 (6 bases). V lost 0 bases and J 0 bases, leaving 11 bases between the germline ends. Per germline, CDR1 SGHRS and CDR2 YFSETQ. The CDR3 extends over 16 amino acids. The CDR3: CASSLGGGRSTDTQYF. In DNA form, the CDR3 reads TGCGCCAGCAGCTTGGGTGGAGGGAGGAGCACAGATACGCAGTATTTT.

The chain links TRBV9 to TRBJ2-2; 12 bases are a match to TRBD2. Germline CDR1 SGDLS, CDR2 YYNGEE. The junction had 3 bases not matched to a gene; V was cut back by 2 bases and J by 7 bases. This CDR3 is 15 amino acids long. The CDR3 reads CASSVGLAGIGELFF. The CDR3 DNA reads TGTGCCAGCAGCGTGGGACTAGCGGGCATCGGGGAGCTGTTTTTT.

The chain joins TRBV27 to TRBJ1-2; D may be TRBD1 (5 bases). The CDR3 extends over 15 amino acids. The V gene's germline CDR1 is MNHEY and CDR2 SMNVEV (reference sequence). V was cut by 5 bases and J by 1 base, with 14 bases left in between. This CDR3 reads CASSITFRVNYGYTF. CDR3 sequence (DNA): TGTGCCAGCAGTATCACATTCAGGGTTAACTATGGCTACACCTTC.

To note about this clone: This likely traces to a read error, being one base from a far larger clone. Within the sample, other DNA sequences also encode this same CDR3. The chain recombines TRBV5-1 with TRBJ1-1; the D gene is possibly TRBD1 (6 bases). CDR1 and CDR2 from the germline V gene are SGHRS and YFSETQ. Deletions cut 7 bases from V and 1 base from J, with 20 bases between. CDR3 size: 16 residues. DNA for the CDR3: TGCGCCAGCGGCGAGCCCGTCAGGGGCAAGAACACTGAAGCTTTCTTT. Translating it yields CASGEPVRGKNTEAFF.

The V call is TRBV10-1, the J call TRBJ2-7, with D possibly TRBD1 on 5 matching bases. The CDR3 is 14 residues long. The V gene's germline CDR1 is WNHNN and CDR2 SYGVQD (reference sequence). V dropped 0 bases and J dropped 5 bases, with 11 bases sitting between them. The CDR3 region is CASSESRQGHEQYF. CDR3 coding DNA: TGCGCCAGCAGTGAGTCTCGGCAGGGCCACGAGCAGTACTTC.

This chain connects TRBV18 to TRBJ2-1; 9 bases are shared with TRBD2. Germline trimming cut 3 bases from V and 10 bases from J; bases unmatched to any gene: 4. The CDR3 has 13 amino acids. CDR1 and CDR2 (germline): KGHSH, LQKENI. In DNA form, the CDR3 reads TGTGCCAGCTCACCTAGCGGGAGTGACGAGCAGTTCTTC. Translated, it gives CASSPSGSDEQFF. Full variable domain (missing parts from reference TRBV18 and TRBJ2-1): NAGVMQNPRHLVRRRGQEARLRCSPMKGHSHVYWYRQLPEEGLKFMVYLQKENIIDESGMPKERFSAEFPKEGPSILRIQQVVRGDSAAYFCASSPSGSDEQFFGPGTRLTVL.

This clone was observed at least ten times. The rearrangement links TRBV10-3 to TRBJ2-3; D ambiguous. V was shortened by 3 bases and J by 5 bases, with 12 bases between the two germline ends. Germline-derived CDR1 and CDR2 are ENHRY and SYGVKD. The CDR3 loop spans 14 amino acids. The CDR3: CAISDGPEVDTQYF. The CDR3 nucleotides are TGTGCCATCAGTGATGGACCAGAGGTAGATACGCAGTATTTT.

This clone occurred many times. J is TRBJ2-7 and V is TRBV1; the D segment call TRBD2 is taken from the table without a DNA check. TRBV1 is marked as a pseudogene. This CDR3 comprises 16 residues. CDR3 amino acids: CTSSHKLITAHYEQYF. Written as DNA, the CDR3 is TGCACCAGCAGCCACAAGCTTATAACTGCCCACTACGAGCAGTACTTC.

The CDR3 protein is CASSLGLAGLEYF. The CDR3 DNA reads TGTGCCAGCAGCTTAGGGCTGGCAGGTCTCGAGTACTTC. The chain recombines TRBV7-9 with TRBJ2-4; D is ambiguous. CDR1 and CDR2 (germline): SEHNR, FQNEAQ (reference sequence). The V end lost 1 base, the J end lost 14 bases, and 15 bases lay between the germline ends. The CDR3 runs 13 residues.

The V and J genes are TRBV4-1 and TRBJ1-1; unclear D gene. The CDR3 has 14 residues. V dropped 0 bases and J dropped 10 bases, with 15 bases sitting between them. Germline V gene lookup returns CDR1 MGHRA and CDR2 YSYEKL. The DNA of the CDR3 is TGCGCCAGCAGCCAAGAGGGCCCCCCGCTGGGAGCTTTCTTT. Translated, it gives CASSQEGPPLGAFF.

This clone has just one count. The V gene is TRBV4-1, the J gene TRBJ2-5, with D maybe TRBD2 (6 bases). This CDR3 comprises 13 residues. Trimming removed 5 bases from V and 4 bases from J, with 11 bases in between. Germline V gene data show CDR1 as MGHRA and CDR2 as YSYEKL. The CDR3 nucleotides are TGCGCCAGCAGCGTCGGGACTCGAGAGACCCAGTACTTC. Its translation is CASSVGTRETQYF.

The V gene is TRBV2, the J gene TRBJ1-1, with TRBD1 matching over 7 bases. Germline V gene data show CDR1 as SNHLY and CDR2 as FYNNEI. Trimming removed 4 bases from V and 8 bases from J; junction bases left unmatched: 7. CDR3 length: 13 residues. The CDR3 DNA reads TGTGCCAGCAGTGCCCGACAGGGAGACGAAGCTTTCTTT. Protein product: CASSARQGDEAFF. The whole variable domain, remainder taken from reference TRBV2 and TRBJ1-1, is EPEVTQTPSHQVTQMGQEVILRCVPISNHLYFYWYRQILGQKVEFLVSFYNNEISEKSEIFDDQFSVERPDGSNFTLKIRSTKLEDSAMYFCASSARQGDEAFFGQGTRLTVV.

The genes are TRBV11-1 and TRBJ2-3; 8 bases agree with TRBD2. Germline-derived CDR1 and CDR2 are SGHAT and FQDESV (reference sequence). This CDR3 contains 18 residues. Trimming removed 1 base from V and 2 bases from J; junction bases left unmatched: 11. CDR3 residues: CASSLGTSGLQSTDTQYF. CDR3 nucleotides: TGTGCCAGCAGCTTAGGTACTAGCGGACTACAATCCACAGATACGCAGTATTTT.

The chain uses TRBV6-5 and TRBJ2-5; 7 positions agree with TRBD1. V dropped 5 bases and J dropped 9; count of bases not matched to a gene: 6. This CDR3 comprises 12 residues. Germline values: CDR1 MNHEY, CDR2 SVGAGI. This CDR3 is CASSGRTGAQYF. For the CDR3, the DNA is TGTGCCAGCAGTGGCAGAACAGGGGCCCAGTACTTC.

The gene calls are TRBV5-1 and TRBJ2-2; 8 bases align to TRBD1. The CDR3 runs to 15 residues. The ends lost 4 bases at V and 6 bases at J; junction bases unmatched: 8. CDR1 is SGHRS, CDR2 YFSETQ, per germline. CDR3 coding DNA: TGCGCCAGCAGCGCCTCAGGGGGCGAAGCCGGGGAGCTGTTTTTT. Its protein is CASSASGGEAGELFF.

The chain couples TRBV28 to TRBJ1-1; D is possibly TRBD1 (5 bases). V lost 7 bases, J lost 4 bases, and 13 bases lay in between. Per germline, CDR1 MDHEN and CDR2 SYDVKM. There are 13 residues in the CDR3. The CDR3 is CASKPGGVTEAFF. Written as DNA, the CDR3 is TGTGCCAGCAAACCGGGGGGAGTCACTGAAGCTTTCTTT.

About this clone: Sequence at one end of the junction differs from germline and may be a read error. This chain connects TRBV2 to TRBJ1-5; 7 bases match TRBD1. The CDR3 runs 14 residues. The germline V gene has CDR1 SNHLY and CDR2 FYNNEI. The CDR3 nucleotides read TGTGCCAGCACTGAACAGGGGCTAGGCCAGCCCCAGCATTTT. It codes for CASTEQGLGQPQHF.

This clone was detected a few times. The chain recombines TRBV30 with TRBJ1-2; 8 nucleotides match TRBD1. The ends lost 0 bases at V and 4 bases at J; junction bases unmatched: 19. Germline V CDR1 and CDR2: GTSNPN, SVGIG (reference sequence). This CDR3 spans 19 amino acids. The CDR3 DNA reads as TGTGCCTGGAGTGTACAGTTATCGTTTAGGACAGGGCGGCCCTATGGCTACACCTTC. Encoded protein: CAWSVQLSFRTGRPYGYTF.